These T cell receptor beta chains were read from a single sample in a study of blood T cell repertoires in COVID-19. TCRdb's table, derived via immunoSEQ multiplex PCR, lists solely in-frame clones and lacks some. Of 150,000 or so clones in the sample, 82% were seen once. Sequencing was done on a sample of peripheral blood. These receptors originate from a human donor with acute or convalescent COVID-19. The donor label of this sample is uncertain. CDR3s include the opening cysteine and the closing phenylalanine or tryptophan. A D gene is named only where the DNA matches it firmly. Only part of the rows carry a size: once, few, many, or a class if the clone is expanded.

>once|NA|TRBV6-5|TRBJ2-7
TGTGCCAGCAGTTACACCAGCTCCTACGAGCAGTACTTC
CASSYTSSYEQYF
>NA|NA|TRBV19|TRBJ1-5
TGTGCCAGTAGTCCGGACAGATACAATCAGCCCCAGCATTTT
CASSPDRYNQPQHF
>many|TRBD1|TRBV6-6|TRBJ2-1
TGTGCCAGCAGTTACTCACAACCAGGACAGGGTGGGTTCTTC
CASSYSQPGQGGFF
>NA|NA|TRBV7-2|TRBJ1-5
TGTGCCAGCAGCGTTTATGGCAATCAGCCCCAGCATTTT
CASSVYGNQPQHF
>once|NA|TRBV11-2|TRBJ2-1
TGTGCCAGCAGTTCCGATGGGGCAGTCAACAATGAGCAGTTCTTC
CASSSDGAVNNEQFF
>few|TRBD2|TRBV19|TRBJ2-7
TGTGCCAGCTCTTACAGGGAGTTGACTAGCGGGGGCTACGAGCAGTACTTC
CASSYRELTSGGYEQYF
>NA|TRBD1|TRBV29-1|TRBJ2-5
TGCAGCGTTTACAGGGGGGAGACCCAGTACTTC
CSVYRGETQYF
>NA|NA|TRBV16|TRBJ2-2
TGTGCCAGCAGCCAATCTTCGTCCGGGGAGCTGTTTTTT
CASSQSSSGELFF
>NA|TRBD1|TRBV4-2|TRBJ1-3
TGTGCCAGCAGCATATACTACAGGGGGACTGGAAACACCATATATTTT
CASSIYYRGTGNTIYF
>NA|NA|TRBV18|TRBJ1-2
TGTGCCAGCTCACCTCCCAGAGGCGGCTACACCTTC
CASSPPRGGYTF
>NA|NA|TRBV12-3/TRBV12-4|TRBJ1-1
TGTGCCAGCAGTTTAGGTATGAACACTGAAGCTTTCTTT
CASSLGMNTEAFF
>once|NA|TRBV18|TRBJ1-2
TGTGCCAGCTCATCACTCGAGGGCGCCTATGGCTACACCTTC
CASSSLEGAYGYTF
>NA|TRBD1|TRBV5-1|TRBJ1-5
TGCGCCAGCAGCACCGGGACAGGGGGCATTGGGAATCAGCCCCAGCATTTT
CASSTGTGGIGNQPQHF
>once|TRBD1|TRBV4-1|TRBJ1-2
TGCGCCAGCAGCCAAAGGGGGCGGGCATTTAACTATGGCTACACCTTC
CASSQRGRAFNYGYTF
>NA|NA|TRBV7-9|TRBJ2-3
TGTGCCAGCAGCCCGGGACTGTCAAGCACAGATACGCAGTATTTT
CASSPGLSSTDTQYF
>few|NA|TRBV2|TRBJ1-2
TGTGCCAGCACACGGAGTTTATTCTATGGCTACACCTTC
CASTRSLFYGYTF
>NA|TRBD1|TRBV6-6|TRBJ2-3
TGTGCCAGCAGTTCCCGGGACAGGGGTGGCACAGATACGCAGTATTTT
CASSSRDRGGTDTQYF
>NA|NA|TRBV7-2|TRBJ1-2
TGTGCCACCCATCAAGAGGGCAGAACTAACTATGGCTACACCTTC
CATHQEGRTNYGYTF
>NA|NA|TRBV5-1|TRBJ2-5
TGCGCCAGCAGCCCGCGGGACCAAGAGACCCAGTACTTC
CASSPRDQETQYF
>NA|TRBD1|TRBV5-1|TRBJ2-7
TGCGCCAGCAGCTTACAGGGGACCTACGAGCAGTACTTC
CASSLQGTYEQYF
>NA|TRBD2|TRBV5-1|TRBJ2-5
TGCGCCAGCAGCTTGGCGGTAGCGGGGGGCCTCAAAGGAGAGACCCAGTACTTC
CASSLAVAGGLKGETQYF
>NA|NA|TRBV6-5|TRBJ1-5
TGTGCCAGCAGTTACTCAAGCGAGGCAGGGAAGCTGGACCAGCATTTT
CASSYSSEAGKLDQHF
>NA|TRBD1|TRBV9|TRBJ2-7
TGTGCCAGCAGCGCGGACAGGGGGCAGACCTACGAGCAGTACTTC
CASSADRGQTYEQYF
>NA|NA|TRBV7-2|TRBJ1-5
TGTGCCAGCAGCTTAAACAGGGATAGCAATCAGCCCCAGCATTTT
CASSLNRDSNQPQHF
>once|TRBD1|TRBV6-5|TRBJ2-7
TGTGCCAGCAGCAGCCGGGACAGAAAGTACGAGCAGTACTTC
CASSSRDRKYEQYF
>NA|TRBD2|TRBV3-1/TRBV3-2|TRBJ2-5
TGTGCCAGCAGCCGCCTCCAGAGGCTAGCGGGGGGGGACTCCCAAGAGACCCAGTACTTC
CASSRLQRLAGGDSQETQYF
>NA|NA|TRBV10-3|TRBJ2-3
TGTGCCATCAGCCGACAGAGCACAGATACGCAGTATTTT
CAISRQSTDTQYF
>NA|TRBD2|TRBV3-1/TRBV3-2|TRBJ2-7
TGTGCCAGCAGTCTGGGGGGGACGGCAACCTACGAGCAGTACTTC
CASSLGGTATYEQYF
>NA|NA|TRBV7-2|TRBJ1-2
TGTGCCAGCAGCCCAGAGGGACTTAACTATGGCTACACCTTC
CASSPEGLNYGYTF
>NA|TRBD1|TRBV2|TRBJ2-2
TGTGCCAGCTCCGGGACAGGGTACACCGGGGAGCTGTTTTTT
CASSGTGYTGELFF
>NA|NA|TRBV23-1|TRBJ2-7
TGCGGGGAGAGACCCAGGAGCTCCTACGAGCAGTACTTC
CGERPRSSYEQYF
>NA|NA|TRBV18|TRBJ2-1
TGTGCCAGCACCCTAAGCAATGAGCAGTTCTTC
CASTLSNEQFF
>NA|TRBD1|TRBV5-1|TRBJ1-2
TGCGCCAGCAGCGGGACAGGGATAAACTATGGCTACACCTTC
CASSGTGINYGYTF
>NA|NA|TRBV5-3|TRBJ1-5
TGTGCCAGAAGTCGGGACACCCTAAATCAGCCCCAGCATTTT
CARSRDTLNQPQHF
>NA|NA|TRBV30|TRBJ1-1
TGTGCCTGGAGTGTACTTTCTAGAATGAACACTGAAGCTTTCTTT
CAWSVLSRMNTEAFF
>NA|NA|TRBV2|TRBJ2-5
TGTGCCAGCAGGGCCGAGGTAATGGCCCAGTACTTC
CASRAEVMAQYF
>NA|NA|TRBV18|TRBJ1-3
TGTGCCAGCTCACCGAAGGACAGTTACTCTGGAAACACCATATATTTT
CASSPKDSYSGNTIYF
>NA|NA|TRBV2|TRBJ1-1
TGTGCCAGCAGCGCCCTGGCGAACACTGAAGCTTTCTTT
CASSALANTEAFF
>NA|NA|TRBV10-3|TRBJ1-5
TGTGCCATCAGTGAAGATACAGGCGTTCGGCCCCAGCATTTT
CAISEDTGVRPQHF
>NA|TRBD2|TRBV28|TRBJ2-1
TGTGCCAGCAGTTTCGGGGGGTTGAATGAGCAGTTCTTC
CASSFGGLNEQFF
>once|NA|TRBV19|TRBJ1-5
TGTGCCAGTAGTATAGAATGGGCAGATCAGCCCCAGCATTTT
CASSIEWADQPQHF
>NA|NA|TRBV3-1/TRBV3-2|TRBJ1-5
TGTGCCAGCAGCCCAACAGCCCGCTTAGGCAATCAGCCCCAGCATTTT
CASSPTARLGNQPQHF
>NA|NA|TRBV29-1|TRBJ1-5
TGCAGCGTTGGGGACAACAATCAGCCCCAGCATTTT
CSVGDNNQPQHF
>NA|TRBD1|TRBV6-4|TRBJ1-2
TGTGCCAGCCTTCCGGACAGGGGGGGCTATGGCTACACCTTC
CASLPDRGGYGYTF
>NA|TRBD1|TRBV28|TRBJ1-5
TGTGCCAGCAGTGAAGGGGGCGGTCTGGTCCGTTATAGCAATCAGCCCCAGCATTTT
CASSEGGGLVRYSNQPQHF
>NA|NA|TRBV4-2|TRBJ2-3
TGTGCCAGCAGCCCCCTAGCCGGATTCACAGATACGCAGTATTTT
CASSPLAGFTDTQYF
>NA|TRBD1|TRBV6-5|TRBJ1-4
TGTGCCAGCAGGGGGACAGCTGCAACTAATGAAAAACTGTTTTTT
CASRGTAATNEKLFF
>once|TRBD2|TRBV19|TRBJ2-3
TGTGCCAGTAGTCGGGTGGAAGCGGGGGTGGAGGCAGATACGCAGTATTTT
CASSRVEAGVEADTQYF
>NA|TRBD1|TRBV3-1/TRBV3-2|TRBJ1-5
TGTGCCAGCAGCCTCCGACAGGGCGATCAGCCCCAGCATTTT
CASSLRQGDQPQHF
>once|NA|TRBV5-1|TRBJ2-7
TGCGCCAGCAGCTTGTACCCCATGGCGGGAACCTACGAGCAGTACTTC
CASSLYPMAGTYEQYF